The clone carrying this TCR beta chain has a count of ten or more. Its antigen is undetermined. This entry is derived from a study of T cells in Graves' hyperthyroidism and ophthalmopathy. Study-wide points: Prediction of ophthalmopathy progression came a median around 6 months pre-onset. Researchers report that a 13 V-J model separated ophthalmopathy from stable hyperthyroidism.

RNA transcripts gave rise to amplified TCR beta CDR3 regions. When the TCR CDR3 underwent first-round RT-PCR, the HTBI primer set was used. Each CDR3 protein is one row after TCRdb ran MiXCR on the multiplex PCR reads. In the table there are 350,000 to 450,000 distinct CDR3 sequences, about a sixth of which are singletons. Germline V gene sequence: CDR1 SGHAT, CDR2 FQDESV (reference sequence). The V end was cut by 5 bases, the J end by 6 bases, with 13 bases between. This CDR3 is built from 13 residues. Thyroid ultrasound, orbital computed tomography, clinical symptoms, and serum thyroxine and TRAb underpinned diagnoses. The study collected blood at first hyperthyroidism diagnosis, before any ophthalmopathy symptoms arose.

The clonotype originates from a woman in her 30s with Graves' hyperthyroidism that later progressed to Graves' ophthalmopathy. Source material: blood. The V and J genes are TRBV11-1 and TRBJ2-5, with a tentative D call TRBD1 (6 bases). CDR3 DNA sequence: TGTGCCAGCAGCATACAGGGTAGGCAGACCCAGTACTTC. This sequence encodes CASSIQGRQTQYF.